The entry below gives a single TCR beta chain sequence along with its context. The data were produced by immunoSEQ multiplex PCR, yet TCRdb's version contains in-frame clones alone and is incomplete. Among 65,000 to 75,000 clones listed, 83% were seen once. V dropped 5 bases and J dropped 4; count of bases not matched to a gene: 6. CDR1 is SGHTA, CDR2 FQGNSA, per germline. The CDR3 is made up of 15 amino acids. These data originate in a study of blood T cell repertoires in COVID-19. The J gene is TRBJ1-1, the V gene TRBV7-2, with 11 nucleotides matching TRBD1. The source of this sequence is a man aged 80 or over with acute or convalescent COVID-19. Material: peripheral blood. CDR3 region: CASSPRTGGSTEAFF. CDR3 sequence (DNA): TGTGCCAGCAGCCCCCGGACAGGGGGCAGCACTGAAGCTTTCTTT.